This is a list of T cell receptor beta chains from one sample in a study of blood T cell repertoires in COVID-19. TCRdb's table, derived via immunoSEQ multiplex PCR, lists solely in-frame clones and lacks some. The table includes approximately 300,000 clones, around 90% detected once. The sample taken for sequencing was peripheral blood. These receptors originate from a man between 18 and 29 years old who had recovered from COVID-19. Both conserved end residues are part of each CDR3. A D gene is named only where the DNA matches it firmly. Part of the rows lack a size; the others show once, few, many or a class for expanded clones.

CDR3,DNA,V,J,size,D
CASSLFNSVRFYGYTF,TGTGCCAGCAGCTTGTTCAACTCTGTCAGGTTCTATGGCTACACCTTC,TRBV5-6,TRBJ1-2,-,-
CASSRGSGQPQHF,TGTGCCAGCTCCCGGGGGTCCGGGCAGCCCCAGCATTTT,TRBV6-5,TRBJ1-5,-,-
CASSDSGGVYNEQFF,TGTGCCAGCAGTGATTCCGGCGGGGTCTACAATGAGCAGTTCTTC,TRBV2,TRBJ2-1,once,-
CASSLDNQETQYF,TGTGCCAGCAGCTTAGACAACCAAGAGACCCAGTACTTC,TRBV5-6,TRBJ2-5,-,-
CASSSHLGQGGEQYF,TGTGCCAGCAGCTCCCACCTGGGACAGGGTGGGGAGCAGTACTTC,TRBV9,TRBJ2-7,-,TRBD1
CASSLVSRGSTGELFF,TGTGCCAGCAGCTTAGTTTCCCGAGGTAGCACCGGGGAGCTGTTTTTT,TRBV7-2,TRBJ2-2,-,-
CASSLGDSNSPLHF,TGTGCCAGCAGCTTAGGAGATTCTAATTCACCCCTCCACTTT,TRBV7-8,TRBJ1-6,once,-
CASSADRAGYEQYF,TGCGCCAGCAGCGCGGACAGGGCGGGCTACGAGCAGTACTTC,TRBV5-1,TRBJ2-7,-,TRBD1
CASTPPGAPYEQYF,TGTGCCAGTACCCCCCCCGGAGCTCCCTACGAGCAGTACTTC,TRBV19,TRBJ2-7,-,-
CASSLMDSDEQFF,TGTGCCAGCAGCTTGATGGACAGCGATGAGCAGTTCTTC,TRBV7-3,TRBJ2-1,few,-
CASSLGDRSFYGYTF,TGTGCCAGCAGCTTAGGGGACAGGTCCTTCTATGGCTACACCTTC,TRBV5-6,TRBJ1-2,-,TRBD1
CASSGLADPTDTQYF,TGCGCCAGCAGCGGGTTAGCAGATCCCACAGATACGCAGTATTTT,TRBV5-1,TRBJ2-3,-,-
CASSLAGTVSNPDTQYF,TGTGCCAGCAGCTTAGCCGGGACAGTCAGTAATCCGGATACGCAGTATTTT,TRBV11-2,TRBJ2-3,once,TRBD1
CAISEGTRYYNEQFF,TGTGCCATCAGTGAAGGAACTAGGTACTACAATGAGCAGTTCTTC,TRBV10-3,TRBJ2-1,-,-
CASSPVLVAGANVLTF,TGTGCCAGCTCACCAGTACTAGTTGCTGGGGCCAACGTCCTGACTTTC,TRBV18,TRBJ2-6,-,-
CASSIVQGVTEAFF,TGTGCCAGTAGTATAGTTCAGGGGGTGACTGAAGCTTTCTTT,TRBV19,TRBJ1-1,-,TRBD1
CASSQEGLKWGNTIYF,TGCGCCAGCAGCCAAGAAGGACTTAAATGGGGAAACACCATATATTTT,TRBV4-1,TRBJ1-3,-,-
CASSARSSGAAYEQYF,TGTGCCAGCAGCGCCCGCTCGAGCGGGGCTGCCTACGAGCAGTACTTC,TRBV9,TRBJ2-7,-,TRBD2
CASSPGGEGSPLHF,TGTGCCAGCTCACCAGGGGGCGAGGGTTCACCCCTCCACTTT,TRBV18,TRBJ1-6,once,-
CASSVRGLGYGYTF,TGTGCCAGTTCCGTCAGGGGGCTCGGCTATGGCTACACCTTC,TRBV6-5,TRBJ1-2,-,TRBD1
CASSWRDRENTEAFF,TGTGCCAGCAGCTGGAGGGACAGGGAGAACACTGAAGCTTTCTTT,TRBV11-3,TRBJ1-1,-,TRBD1
CASSLARTGTLSQNIRETQYF,TGCGCCAGCAGCTTGGCTCGGACAGGGACCCTATCCCAGAACATACGAGAGACCCAGTACTTC,TRBV5-1,TRBJ2-5,-,TRBD1
CASSQDRWAFF,TGTGCCAGCAGCCAGGACAGGTGGGCTTTCTTT,TRBV12-3/TRBV12-4,TRBJ1-1,few,TRBD1
CASSLTGDRGETQYF,TGTGCCAGCAGCTTAACGGGGGACAGGGGAGAGACCCAGTACTTC,TRBV7-3,TRBJ2-5,-,TRBD1
CASSRGEQYF,TGTGCCAGCAGTAGAGGTGAGCAGTACTTC,TRBV6-5,TRBJ2-7,-,-
CASRTRQGNEAQPQHF,TGTGCCAGCAGGACTCGACAGGGGAACGAAGCTCAGCCCCAGCATTTT,TRBV6-6,TRBJ1-5,-,TRBD1
CASSIVGSGGYEQYF,TGTGCCAGTAGTATAGTGGGTAGCGGGGGTTACGAGCAGTACTTC,TRBV19,TRBJ2-7,-,TRBD2
CASSWDRGEAFF,TGTGCCAGCAGCTGGGACAGGGGTGAAGCTTTCTTT,TRBV7-2,TRBJ1-1,once,TRBD1
CASSGQDTEAFF,TGTGCCAGCAGCGGCCAGGACACTGAAGCTTTCTTT,TRBV11-3,TRBJ1-1,-,-
CASPLYPGVTRSNEQFF,TGTGCCAGCCCCCTTTACCCGGGGGTTACTCGGTCCAATGAGCAGTTCTTC,TRBV5-8,TRBJ2-1,-,-
CASSPLDRDIGEQFF,TGTGCCAGCAGCCCCCTGGACAGGGATATAGGTGAGCAGTTCTTC,TRBV16,TRBJ2-1,-,TRBD1
CAISSGGAYNEQFF,TGTGCCATCAGCAGCGGGGGTGCCTACAATGAGCAGTTCTTC,TRBV10-3,TRBJ2-1,once,TRBD2
CASSDLGTGAEAFF,TGTGCCAGCAGCGATCTCGGGACAGGGGCTGAAGCTTTCTTT,TRBV6-5,TRBJ1-1,-,TRBD1
CASRRGPQGEKLFF,TGTGCCAGCAGGAGGGGACCCCAGGGGGAAAAACTGTTTTTT,TRBV6-5,TRBJ1-4,-,-
CASSGFREFGNTIYF,TGTGCCAGCAGCGGATTCAGGGAATTTGGAAACACCATATATTTT,TRBV7-2,TRBJ1-3,-,-
CASPRETANTEAFF,TGTGCCAGCCCAAGAGAGACAGCGAACACTGAAGCTTTCTTT,TRBV2,TRBJ1-1,once,-
CASSQDLNRADGYTF,TGTGCCAGCAGCCAAGACCTGAACAGGGCCGATGGCTACACCTTC,TRBV4-2,TRBJ1-2,-,-
CASSEALAWAPNYGYTF,TGTGCCAGCAGTGAAGCATTAGCGTGGGCACCGAACTATGGCTACACCTTC,TRBV2,TRBJ1-2,-,-
CASSAGRQGASAYEQYF,TGTGCCAGCAGCGCGGGCCGACAGGGGGCATCAGCCTACGAGCAGTACTTC,TRBV5-4,TRBJ2-7,-,TRBD1
CASSPRLAGEETQYF,TGTGCCAGCAGCCCAAGACTAGCGGGAGAAGAGACCCAGTACTTC,TRBV14,TRBJ2-5,-,TRBD2
CAISESKAGGFTDTQYF,TGTGCCATCAGTGAGTCCAAAGCGGGGGGATTCACAGATACGCAGTATTTT,TRBV10-3,TRBJ2-3,-,TRBD2
CSVRQGSNTEAFF,TGCAGCGTGCGACAGGGGTCGAACACTGAAGCTTTCTTT,TRBV29-1,TRBJ1-1,once,TRBD1
CASSQDISYNEQFF,TGTGCCAGCAGCCAAGATATTTCCTACAATGAGCAGTTCTTC,TRBV3-1/TRBV3-2,TRBJ2-1,few,-
CSAERGAGGYTF,TGCAGCGCTGAACGGGGGGCTGGTGGCTACACCTTC,TRBV29-1,TRBJ1-2,-,-
CAWSTSSAGTEAFF,TGTGCCTGGAGCACTTCATCGGCAGGCACTGAAGCTTTCTTT,TRBV30,TRBJ1-1,-,-
CASSVGRANYGYTF,TGTGCCAGCAGCGTAGGGAGAGCTAACTATGGCTACACCTTC,TRBV7-9,TRBJ1-2,-,-
CAIPRRASGGTGTGELFF,TGTGCCATTCCCCGGAGGGCTAGCGGGGGTACGGGCACCGGGGAGCTGTTTTTT,TRBV2,TRBJ2-2,few,TRBD2
CASSQVGSGSNQPQHF,TGCGCCAGCAGCCAAGTCGGGAGCGGGAGCAATCAGCCCCAGCATTTT,TRBV4-1,TRBJ1-5,-,-
CASSLISPGGEQYF,TGTGCCAGCAGCTTGATCAGCCCCGGGGGCGAGCAGTACTTC,TRBV5-8,TRBJ2-7,once,-
CASSQEHRGTYGYTF,TGCGCCAGCAGCCAAGAACATAGGGGGACATATGGCTACACCTTC,TRBV4-1,TRBJ1-2,-,-
CASSRQGGFYGYTF,TGTGCCAGCAGTCGACAGGGGGGCTTCTATGGCTACACCTTC,TRBV6-5,TRBJ1-2,-,TRBD1
CASSQDTYNEQFF,TGTGCCAGCTCACAAGACACGTACAATGAGCAGTTCTTC,TRBV18,TRBJ2-1,-,-
CASSLATTGHSPLHF,TGTGCCAGCAGCTTAGCGACCACAGGGCATTCACCCCTCCACTTT,TRBV7-9,TRBJ1-6,-,-
CASRDRGNTEAFF,TGTGCCAGCAGGGACAGGGGGAACACTGAAGCTTTCTTT,TRBV4-2,TRBJ1-1,few,TRBD1
CASSPPVRGNTEAFF,TGTGCCAGCTCACCACCGGTCCGGGGGAACACTGAAGCTTTCTTT,TRBV18,TRBJ1-1,-,-
CASSLTGVAGELFF,TGTGCCAGCAGCTTAACAGGGGTGGCCGGGGAGCTGTTTTTT,TRBV7-9,TRBJ2-2,-,TRBD1
CASSGTGYEQYF,TGTGCCAGCAGCGGGACAGGGTACGAGCAGTACTTC,TRBV5-4,TRBJ2-7,-,TRBD1
CSGQTGSFTDTQYF,TGCAGCGGCCAGACCGGGAGCTTCACAGATACGCAGTATTTT,TRBV29-1,TRBJ2-3,-,-